Given below is one T cell receptor beta chain in context. The target antigen is unknown. These data originate in a study of T cells in Graves' hyperthyroidism and ophthalmopathy. Study-wide results and limits: Model-based prediction identified ophthalmopathy a median 6.5 months prior to its onset. Blood also carried most thyroid clonotypes expanded above 0.001.

The study defined stable Graves' hyperthyroidism as no ophthalmopathy progression within 18 months. The study enrolled patients aged 18 to 65 with newly diagnosed hyperthyroidism of under 2 months' duration. RNA transcripts yielded amplified TCR beta CDR3 regions. Using the HTBI primer set, a first-round RT-PCR was run on the TCR CDR3. TCRdb analysed the multiplex PCR reads with MiXCR anew, one entry per CDR3 protein. The sample records 600,000 or so distinct CDR3 sequences, 46% being singletons. Germline values: CDR1 SEHNR, CDR2 FQNEAQ (reference sequence). V lost 6 bases to trimming and J lost 7 bases, with 19 bases between them. The CDR3 is 15 amino acids.

Sequenced input: peripheral blood or thyroid tissue (not recorded which). The chain is built from TRBV7-9 and TRBJ1-5; perhaps TRBD1 as D (5 bases). The TCR was taken from a woman between 18 and 30 years old with Graves' hyperthyroidism. The CDR3 nucleotides read TGTGCCAGCAGTCGGACGTCTCAGGGAGGGCAGCCCCAGCATTTT. Residues: CASSRTSQGGQPQHF. The full variable domain, its missing parts supplied by reference TRBV7-9 and TRBJ1-5, is DTGVSQNPRHKITKRGQNVTFRCDPISEHNRLYWYRQTLGQGPEFLTYFQNEAQLEKSRLLSDRFSAERPKGSFSTLEIQRTEQGDSAMYLCASSRTSQGGQPQHFGDGTRLSIL.